Listed here are 12 T cell receptor beta chains from one sample, sequenced in a study of T cell clonality in common variable immunodeficiency. Study-wide points: Common variable immunodeficiency TCR beta sequences reportedly had fewer deletions and N-nucleotide insertions.

The method was immunoSEQ multiplex PCR; TCRdb's version includes in-frame clones alone and lacks a portion of them. This sample has roughly 34,000 clones, each found more than once. The antigens for these receptors are not known. What was sequenced was peripheral blood mononuclear cells. Every receptor here comes from a human donor with common variable immunodeficiency.

As concerns this clone: The observed sequence ends 3 residues before the CDR3 terminus, with the missing tail filled in from the germline J gene. V is TRBV7-9 and J is TRBJ2-4, with 8 nucleotides matching TRBD1. Germline V CDR1 and CDR2: SEHNR, FQNEAQ (reference sequence). There are 13 residues in the CDR3. The V segment lost 3 bases and the J segment 8 bases; nucleotides outside the gene matches: 3. The CDR3 region is CASSFGQGDIQYF. CDR3 DNA, as far as it was read: TGTGCCAGCAGCTTCGGACAGGGAGACATT.

Turning to this clone: The CDR3 extends 3 residues past the end of the read, so its final part is completed from the germline J gene. The chain joins TRBV20-1 to TRBJ2-1, with 10 positions matching TRBD2. V shed 0 bases, J shed 8 bases, and the junction held 16 bases outside the gene matches. From germline, CDR1 is DFQATT and CDR2 SNEGSKA (reference sequence). This CDR3 region has 18 residues. The sequenced CDR3 bases are TGCAGTGCTAGAGATGGCGCCTGGTCTAGCGGGAGAAGGGATGAG. Residues: CSARDGAWSSGRRDE. The CDR3, in full, reads CSARDGAWSSGRRDEQFF.

On this clone itself: The observed sequence ends 3 residues before the CDR3 terminus, with the missing tail filled in from the germline J gene. J is TRBJ1-1 and V is TRBV23-1; 11 bases fit TRBD1. TRBV23-1 is labeled an ORF, and its function is uncertain. CDR3 length: 18 amino acids. V shed 4 bases, J shed 4 bases, and the junction held 14 bases outside the gene matches. The sequenced part of the CDR3 DNA is TGCGCCAGCAGTCTCTGTTGCGGGGACAGGGGGGAAGGCACTGAA. This gives the protein CASSLCCGDRGEGTE. The entire CDR3 protein reads CASSLCCGDRGEGTEAFF.

Comment on this clone: The read gets to within 3 residues of the CDR3 end, and the germline J gene fills in the rest. The rearrangement uses TRBV7-9 and TRBJ1-2; D uncertain. CDR1 SEHNR and CDR2 FQNEAQ come from the germline V gene (reference sequence). The CDR3 is made up of 12 amino acids. The germline V and J ends were trimmed by 3 bases and 6 bases, with 8 bases remaining between them. CDR3 DNA, as far as it was read: TGTGCCAGCAGCTTTACACGGGATGGC. Its protein is CASSFTRDG. The CDR3 as a whole reads CASSFTRDGYTF.

There are many counts of this clone. Read sequence stops 3 residues before the CDR3 end, and the germline J gene provides the missing end. The gene calls are TRBV7-3 and TRBJ2-7; tentative D call: TRBD1 (6 bases). The CDR3 extends over 14 amino acids. V shed 2 bases and J shed 0 bases, with 8 bases lying between them. Germline V gene lookup returns CDR1 SGHTA and CDR2 FQGTGA. The CDR3 spells CASSLGGGSYEQYF. The sequenced part of the CDR3 DNA is TGTGCCAGCAGCTTAGGGGGCGGCTCCTACGAG.

This clone was picked up many times. The CDR3 extends 3 residues past the end of the read, so its final part is completed from the germline J gene. The same CDR3 is also encoded by other DNA sequences in this sample. The chain has TRBV10-3 and TRBJ2-1, with D maybe TRBD2 (6 bases). The germline V and J ends were trimmed by 4 bases and 4 bases, with 11 bases remaining between them. Germline CDR1 and CDR2: ENHRY and SYGVKD. The CDR3 extends over 14 amino acids. CDR3 DNA (partial): TGTGCCATCAGTGGTGCGGGATCATACAATGAG. This sequence encodes CAISGAGSYNE. From start to end, the CDR3 is CAISGAGSYNEQFF.

This clone was found many times. With the read ending 3 residues before the CDR3 end, the germline J gene is used to fill in that end. The rearrangement links TRBV2 to TRBJ2-5; possibly TRBD1 for D (5 bases). There are 14 residues in the CDR3. With 8 bases removed from V and 1 base from J, the gap between germline ends came to 14 bases. The germline gives CDR1 SNHLY, CDR2 FYNNEI. CDR3 sequence: CASDAGHSQETQYF. The sequenced part of the CDR3 DNA is TGTGCCAGCGATGCAGGGCACTCCCAAGAGACC.

Ten or more counts support this clone. The CDR3 extends 3 residues past the end of the read, so its final part is completed from the germline J gene. This chain uses TRBV11-3 with TRBJ2-3, with 7 bases aligning to TRBD2. CDR1 is SGHNT and CDR2 is YENEEA in the germline V gene. V lost 5 bases to trimming and J lost 6 bases; unmatched junction nucleotides: 11. The CDR3 has 15 amino acids. CDR3: CASSQGGYGSDTQYF. CDR3 bases read: TGTGCCAGCAGCCAGGGAGGGTACGGGAGCGATACG.

For this clone: The DNA ends 3 residues before the CDR3 does, and the rest of the CDR3 is filled in from the germline J gene. The chain uses TRBV2 and TRBJ2-2, with D unclear. The CDR3 runs 14 residues. V lost 4 bases and J lost 1, with 7 bases in between. Looked up from germline, CDR1 is SNHLY and CDR2 is FYNNEI. CDR3 sequence reads: CASSALENTGELFF. Incomplete CDR3 DNA: TGTGCCAGCAGTGCATTAGAGAACACCGGGGAG.

This clone showed up many times. The CDR3 end falls 3 residues outside the read, so it is completed with the germline J gene. The chain is built from TRBV19 and TRBJ2-2, with D possibly TRBD1 on 6 matching bases. The V end was cut by 2 bases, the J end by 0 bases, with 10 bases between. CDR1 and CDR2 (germline): LNHDA, SQIVND (reference sequence). The CDR3 runs 16 residues. The part of the CDR3 DNA that was read is TGTGCCAGTAGTATATGGGGGACAACGAACACCGGGGAG. This encodes CASSIWGTTNTGE. The complete CDR3 reads CASSIWGTTNTGELFF.

This clone has a count of ten or more. The CDR3 end falls 3 residues outside the read, so it is completed with the germline J gene. The V call is TRBV30, the J call TRBJ2-7; 11 nucleotides align to TRBD2. Germline CDR1 and CDR2: GTSNPN and SVGIG (reference sequence). This CDR3 has 15 amino acids. Trimming took 4 bases from V and 4 from J; bases not matched to a gene: 9. Partial CDR3 DNA: TGTGCCTGGACTCGAAGACTAGCGGGACTATACGAG. Amino acids: CAWTRRLAGLYE. The CDR3, in full, reads CAWTRRLAGLYEQYF. The full variable domain, its missing parts supplied by reference TRBV30 and TRBJ2-7, is SQTIHQWPATLVQPVGSPLSLECTVEGTSNPNLYWYRQAAGRGLQLLFYSVGIGQISSEVPQNLSASRPQDRQFILSSKKLLLSDSGFYLCAWTRRLAGLYEQYFGPGTRLTVT.

The CDR3 loop reads CSARDPRGSNEQFF. The DNA read from the CDR3 is TGCAGTGCTAGAGATCCCCGCGGTTCCAATGAG. The chain combines TRBV20-1 with TRBJ2-1; D is unresolved. Read coverage stops 3 residues before the CDR3 terminus; the germline J gene supplies the remainder. V was trimmed by 0 bases and J by 6 bases, leaving 12 bases between them. The CDR3 covers 14 residues. In germline, CDR1 is DFQATT, CDR2 SNEGSKA (reference sequence).